Below are 3 T cell receptor beta chains sequenced from a single sample in a study of blood T cell repertoires in COVID-19. The table came from immunoSEQ multiplex PCR; TCRdb's copy has only in-frame clones and leaves some out. The repertoire consists of tens of thousands of clones, with 91% occurring once and the leading ten covering 1.9%. The sequencing input was peripheral blood. The receptor set was obtained from a woman between 50 and 59 years old in a cohort sampled during active COVID-19.

J is TRBJ2-1 and V is TRBV5-1; D is ambiguous. Germline V gene data show CDR1 as SGHRS and CDR2 as YFSETQ. V was trimmed by 4 bases and J by 1 base, leaving 12 bases between them. The length of the CDR3 is 15 residues. The DNA for the CDR3 is TGCGCCAGCAGCGCCGGAGTGGAGTCCTACAATGAGCAGTTCTTC. Amino acid sequence: CASSAGVESYNEQFF.

V usage is TRBV2 and J usage is TRBJ1-1, with 7 bases aligning to TRBD1. The CDR3 contains 13 residues. After removal of 2 bases from V and 6 bases from J, the junction contained 3 bases not matched to a gene. The germline CDR1 and CDR2 sequences are SNHLY and FYNNEI. This CDR3 is CASSEMQGAEAFF. In DNA, the CDR3 is TGTGCCAGCAGTGAAATGCAGGGGGCTGAAGCTTTCTTT.

J is TRBJ2-1 and V is TRBV7-9; 10 positions match TRBD2. Germline CDR1 is SEHNR and CDR2 is FQNEAQ (reference sequence). Germline trimming cut 5 bases from V and 5 bases from J; bases unmatched to any gene: 9. The CDR3 is 16 amino acids. The chain's CDR3 is CASSTPGLALNNEQFF. In DNA form, the CDR3 reads TGTGCCAGCAGCACCCCGGGACTAGCGCTTAACAATGAGCAGTTCTTC.